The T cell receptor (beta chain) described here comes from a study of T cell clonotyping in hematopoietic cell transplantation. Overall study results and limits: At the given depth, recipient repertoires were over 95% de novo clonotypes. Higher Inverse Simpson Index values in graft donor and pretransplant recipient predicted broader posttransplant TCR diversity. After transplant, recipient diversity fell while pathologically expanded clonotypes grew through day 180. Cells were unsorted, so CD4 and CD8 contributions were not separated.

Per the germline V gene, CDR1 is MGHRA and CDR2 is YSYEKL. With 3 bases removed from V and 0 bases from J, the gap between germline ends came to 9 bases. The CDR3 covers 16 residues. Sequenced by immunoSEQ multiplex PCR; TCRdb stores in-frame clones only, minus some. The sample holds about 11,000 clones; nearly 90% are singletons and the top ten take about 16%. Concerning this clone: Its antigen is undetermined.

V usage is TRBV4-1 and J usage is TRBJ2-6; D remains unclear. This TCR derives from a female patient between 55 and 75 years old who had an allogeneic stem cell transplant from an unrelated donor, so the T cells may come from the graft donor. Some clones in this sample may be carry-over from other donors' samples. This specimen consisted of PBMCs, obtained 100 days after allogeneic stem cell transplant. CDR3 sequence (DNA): TGCGCCAGCAGCCAGACACCCTTCTCTGGGGCCAACGTCCTGACTTTC. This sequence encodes CASSQTPFSGANVLTF.